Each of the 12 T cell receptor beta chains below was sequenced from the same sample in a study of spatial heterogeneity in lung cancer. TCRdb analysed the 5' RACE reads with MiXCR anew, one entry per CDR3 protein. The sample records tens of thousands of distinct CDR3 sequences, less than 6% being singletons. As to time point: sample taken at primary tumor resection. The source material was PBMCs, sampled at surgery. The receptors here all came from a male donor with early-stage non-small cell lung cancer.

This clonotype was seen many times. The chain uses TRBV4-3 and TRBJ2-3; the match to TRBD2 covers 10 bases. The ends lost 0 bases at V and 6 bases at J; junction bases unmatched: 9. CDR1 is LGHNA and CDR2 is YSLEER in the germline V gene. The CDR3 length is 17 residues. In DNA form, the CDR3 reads TGCGCCAGCAGCCAAGATCCCCTAGCGGGAGCTTCGGATACGCAGTATTTT. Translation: CASSQDPLAGASDTQYF.

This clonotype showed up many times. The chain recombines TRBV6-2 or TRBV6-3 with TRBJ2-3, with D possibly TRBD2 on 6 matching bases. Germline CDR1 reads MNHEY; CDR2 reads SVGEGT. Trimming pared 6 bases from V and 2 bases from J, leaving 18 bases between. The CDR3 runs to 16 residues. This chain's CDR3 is CASSQRGWTHTDTQYF. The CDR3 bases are TGTGCCAGCAGCCAACGGGGGTGGACTCACACAGATACGCAGTATTTT.

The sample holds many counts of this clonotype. As DNA, the CDR3 is TGTGCCACCAGCAGAGAGGCGGGGGCTGGTGGCTACACCTTC. As protein: CATSREAGAGGYTF. The chain employs TRBV15 and TRBJ1-2, with D maybe TRBD1 (6 bases). Deletions cut 0 bases from V and 7 bases from J, with 12 bases between. Germline CDR1 reads LNHNV; CDR2 reads YYDKDF (reference sequence). The CDR3 runs to 14 residues.

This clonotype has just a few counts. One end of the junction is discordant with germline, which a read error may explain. DNA for the CDR3: TGTGTCAGCAGTTTGAGGACAGTTAACAATGAGCAGTTCTTC. The encoded protein is CVSSLRTVNNEQFF. The chain combines TRBV27 with TRBJ2-1; D may be TRBD1 (6 bases). The CDR3 consists of 14 residues. CDR1 MNHEY and CDR2 SMNVEV come from the germline V gene (reference sequence).

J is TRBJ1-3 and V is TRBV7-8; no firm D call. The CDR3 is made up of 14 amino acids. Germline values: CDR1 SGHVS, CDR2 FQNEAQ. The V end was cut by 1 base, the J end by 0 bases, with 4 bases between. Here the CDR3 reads CASSLGTSGNTIYF. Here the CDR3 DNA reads TGTGCCAGCAGCTTAGGCACCTCTGGAAACACCATATATTTT.

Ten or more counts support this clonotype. The CDR3 region has the DNA TGTGCCACCTCTTTGGGGAGGGGAGGTCCCTCCGAGCAGTACTTC. The encoded protein is CATSLGRGGPSEQYF. The chain couples TRBV27 to TRBJ2-7; TRBD2 aligns across 7 bases. With 10 bases clipped from V and 6 bases from J, the junction kept 18 bases outside the gene matches. Germline lookup yields CDR1 MNHEY and CDR2 SMNVEV (reference sequence). The CDR3 loop spans 15 amino acids.

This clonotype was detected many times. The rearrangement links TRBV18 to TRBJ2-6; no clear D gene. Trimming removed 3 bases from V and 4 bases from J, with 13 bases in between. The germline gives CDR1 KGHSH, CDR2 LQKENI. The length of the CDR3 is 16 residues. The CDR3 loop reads CASSPTYASGANVLTF. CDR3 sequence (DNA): TGTGCCAGCTCACCGACCTACGCATCGGGGGCCAACGTCCTGACTTTC. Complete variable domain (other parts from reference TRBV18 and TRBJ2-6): NAGVMQNPRHLVRRRGQEARLRCSPMKGHSHVYWYRQLPEEGLKFMVYLQKENIIDESGMPKERFSAEFPKEGPSILRIQQVVRGDSAAYFCASSPTYASGANVLTFGAGSRLTVL.

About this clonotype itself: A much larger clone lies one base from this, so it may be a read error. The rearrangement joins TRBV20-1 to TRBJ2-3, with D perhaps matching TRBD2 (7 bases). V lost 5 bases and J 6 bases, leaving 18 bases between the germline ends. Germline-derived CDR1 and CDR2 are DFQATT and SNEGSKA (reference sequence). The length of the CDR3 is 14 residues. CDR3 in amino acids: CSAPIPGGGDTQYF. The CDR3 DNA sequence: TGCAGTGCTCCAATCCCGGGGGGCGGGGATACGCAGTATTTT.

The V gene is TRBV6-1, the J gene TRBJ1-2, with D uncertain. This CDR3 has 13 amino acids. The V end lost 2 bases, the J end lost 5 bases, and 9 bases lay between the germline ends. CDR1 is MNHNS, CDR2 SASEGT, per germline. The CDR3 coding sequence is TGTGCCAGCAGTGAAACAACGGCGTATGGCTACACCTTC. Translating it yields CASSETTAYGYTF.

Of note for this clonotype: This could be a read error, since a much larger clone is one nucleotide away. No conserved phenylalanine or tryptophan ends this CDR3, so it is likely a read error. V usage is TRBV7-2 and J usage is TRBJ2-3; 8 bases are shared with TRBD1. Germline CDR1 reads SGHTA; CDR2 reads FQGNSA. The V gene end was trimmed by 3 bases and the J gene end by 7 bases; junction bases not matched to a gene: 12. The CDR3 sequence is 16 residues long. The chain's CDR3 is CASSFSPGGASYTQYS. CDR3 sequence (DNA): TGTGCCAGCAGCTTCTCCCCAGGGGGCGCTTCGTATACGCAGTATTCT.

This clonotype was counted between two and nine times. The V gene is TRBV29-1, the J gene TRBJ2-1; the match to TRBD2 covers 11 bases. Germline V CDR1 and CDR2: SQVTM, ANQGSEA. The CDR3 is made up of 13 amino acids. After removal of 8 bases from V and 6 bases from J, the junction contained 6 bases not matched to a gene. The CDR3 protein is CSPLAGESNEQFF. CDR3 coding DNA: TGCAGCCCACTAGCGGGAGAAAGCAATGAGCAGTTCTTC.

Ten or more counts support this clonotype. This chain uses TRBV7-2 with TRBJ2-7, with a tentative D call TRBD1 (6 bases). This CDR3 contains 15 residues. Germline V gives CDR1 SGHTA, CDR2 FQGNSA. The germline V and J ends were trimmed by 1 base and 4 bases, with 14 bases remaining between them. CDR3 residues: CASSLVMGAEYEQYF. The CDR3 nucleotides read TGTGCCAGCAGCTTAGTAATGGGGGCCGAGTACGAGCAGTACTTC.